The next 24 T cell receptor beta chains were all read from a single sample in a study of T cells of healthy individuals. TCRdb itself ran the 5' RACE reads through MiXCR, one entry per CDR3 protein. This sample yields fewer than 70,000 distinct CDR3 sequences, of which 14% to 15% are seen a single time; roughly a sixth belongs to the top ten. These receptors originate from a human donor in good health.

The sample holds a few counts of this clonotype. The chain has TRBV5-1 and TRBJ1-6, with D uncertain. This CDR3 has 15 amino acids. With 0 bases removed from V and 7 bases from J, the gap between germline ends came to 11 bases. Germline CDR1 SGHRS, CDR2 YFSETQ. The CDR3 spells CASSLAEGRNSPLHF. CDR3 sequence (DNA): TGCGCCAGCAGCTTGGCCGAAGGTCGGAATTCACCCCTCCACTTT.

This clonotype came up many times. The chain couples TRBV20-1 to TRBJ2-3; 15 nucleotides line up with TRBD2. This CDR3 contains 14 residues. Germline CDR1 DFQATT, CDR2 SNEGSKA (reference sequence). V shed 7 bases and J 7 bases; nucleotides not matched to a gene: 6. CDR3 in amino acids: CSVNGLAGGHTQYF. The CDR3 bases are TGCAGTGTTAACGGACTAGCGGGAGGGCATACGCAGTATTTT.

V gene TRBV15 combines with J gene TRBJ2-7; D uncertain. CDR3 length: 15 residues. Trimming took off 0 bases at V and 0 bases at J, with 9 bases between the two ends. Germline lookup yields CDR1 LNHNV and CDR2 YYDKDF (reference sequence). The CDR3 sequence: CATSRDREASYEQYF. The CDR3 coding sequence is TGTGCCACCAGCAGAGATCGTGAAGCCTCCTACGAGCAGTACTTC.

This clonotype was seen at least ten times. This chain connects TRBV7-2 to TRBJ2-7; 9 nucleotides align to TRBD2. This CDR3 has 16 amino acids. V was clipped by 2 bases and J by 2 bases; unmatched bases: 7. Germline values: CDR1 SGHTA, CDR2 FQGNSA. CDR3 bases: TGTGCCAGCAGCTTACAGGGGACTAGCCCTGCCTACGAGCAGTACTTC. It yields the protein CASSLQGTSPAYEQYF.

This chain connects TRBV10-3 to TRBJ2-7; a possible D gene is TRBD1 (6 bases). The CDR3 has 12 residues. CDR1 and CDR2 (germline): ENHRY, SYGVKD. V dropped 7 bases and J dropped 5 bases, with 12 bases sitting between them. This CDR3 reads CAITQQGNEQYF. The CDR3 bases are TGTGCCATCACCCAACAGGGTAACGAGCAGTACTTC.

At least ten counts were recorded for this clonotype. The chain recombines TRBV29-1 with TRBJ1-4, with 8 bases identical to TRBD1. Per germline, CDR1 SQVTM and CDR2 ANQGSEA. The CDR3 totals 13 residues. With 4 bases clipped from V and 7 bases from J, the junction kept 5 bases outside the gene matches. CDR3 bases: TGCAGCGTTGCCGGGACAGGTGGTGAAAAACTGTTTTTT. This sequence encodes CSVAGTGGEKLFF. The variable domain in full, with the rest retrieved from reference TRBV29-1 and TRBJ1-4, is SAVISQKPSRDICQRGTSLTIQCQVDSQVTMMFWYRQQPGQSLTLIATANQGSEATYESGFVIDKFPISRPNLTFSTLTVSNMSPEDSSIYLCSVAGTGGEKLFFGSGTQLSVL.

The chain couples TRBV20-1 to TRBJ1-2; D is unresolved. Per germline, CDR1 DFQATT and CDR2 SNEGSKA (reference sequence). Trimming stripped 0 bases from V and 3 bases from J, with 8 bases between. The CDR3 contains 13 residues. CDR3 sequence reads: CSARDGRDYGYTF. DNA of the CDR3: TGCAGTGCTAGAGATGGGAGGGACTATGGCTACACCTTC.

CDR3 amino acids: CASSLTSGVPETQYF. The CDR3 nucleotides read TGTGCCAGCAGTTTGACTAGCGGGGTACCAGAGACCCAGTACTTC. The chain uses TRBV6-2 or TRBV6-3 and TRBJ2-5; 11 bases match TRBD2. The CDR3 runs 15 residues. V was clipped by 4 bases and J by 4 bases; unmatched bases: 5. Germline CDR1 reads MNHEY; CDR2 reads SVGEGT.

This chain uses TRBV19 with TRBJ2-2; 8 bases line up with TRBD2. The CDR3 has 14 amino acids. The V gene's germline CDR1 is LNHDA and CDR2 SQIVND (reference sequence). V shed 3 bases and J 6 bases; nucleotides not matched to a gene: 3. The CDR3 is CASSMGAGAGELFF. The CDR3 DNA is TGTGCCAGTAGTATGGGAGCGGGGGCCGGGGAGCTGTTTTTT.

The J gene is TRBJ1-1, the V gene TRBV10-3, with 9 bases identical to TRBD1. Germline CDR1 reads ENHRY; CDR2 reads SYGVKD. This CDR3 region has 12 residues. Unmatched junction bases numbered 4, after V lost 6 bases and J lost 8 bases. The CDR3 DNA is TGTGCCATCAGGGGACAGGGTGAGGAAGCTTTCTTT. Amino acid sequence: CAIRGQGEEAFF.

The chain is built from TRBV6-1 and TRBJ1-2; maybe TRBD1 (5 bases). Trimming stripped 6 bases from V and 3 bases from J, with 17 bases between. Per germline, CDR1 MNHNS and CDR2 SASEGT. The CDR3 consists of 15 residues. Written as DNA, the CDR3 is TGTGCCAGCAGAATACAAGAGGGGAGAGACTATGGCTACACCTTC. Encoded protein: CASRIQEGRDYGYTF.

This clonotype has a count of ten or more. The rearrangement joins TRBV9 to TRBJ1-2; perhaps TRBD1 as D (6 bases). Germline V lookup: CDR1 SGDLS, CDR2 YYNGEE. This CDR3 spans 15 amino acids. Trimming pared 6 bases from V and 6 bases from J, leaving 21 bases between. The CDR3 DNA reads as TGTGCCAGCACCGGGGGGGGCAGGGCCGGCCATGGCTACACCTTC. Protein sequence: CASTGGGRAGHGYTF.

About this clonotype: A much larger clone differs from this one at a single base, so this may be a read error. V is TRBV6-5 and J is TRBJ1-3, with TRBD1 as a possible D gene (6 bases). Looked up from germline, CDR1 is MNHEY and CDR2 is SVGAGI. The CDR3 contains 15 residues. Trimming left V 0 bases short and J 5 bases short, with 11 bases between. The CDR3 sequence: CASSYSGGARNTIYF. DNA of the CDR3: TGTGCCAGCAGTTACTCCGGGGGGGCCAGAAACACCATATATTTT.

This clonotype has only a few counts. This chain joins TRBV20-1 and TRBJ2-3; maybe TRBD1 (6 bases). Germline V CDR1 and CDR2: DFQATT, SNEGSKA (reference sequence). The CDR3 extends over 14 amino acids. Trimming pared 1 base from V and 2 bases from J, leaving 10 bases between. The CDR3 DNA follows: TGCAGTGCTAGAGTATGGGACAACACAGATACGCAGTATTTT. It translates to CSARVWDNTDTQYF.

V and J are TRBV12-3 or TRBV12-4 and TRBJ1-3; D is possibly TRBD1 (6 bases). CDR3 length: 15 residues. Trimming stripped 3 bases from V and 2 bases from J, with 11 bases between. In DNA form, the CDR3 reads TGTGCCAGCAGTTTTAGGGGGTCTACTGGAAACACCATATATTTT. Amino acids: CASSFRGSTGNTIYF.

The sample holds many counts of this clonotype. V gene TRBV4-3 combines with J gene TRBJ2-7; 9 nucleotides align to TRBD2. Germline CDR1 and CDR2: LGHNA and YSLEER. Trimming at V came to 2 bases and at J to 6 bases, leaving 5 bases not matched to a gene. The CDR3 has 14 amino acids. Here the CDR3 reads CASSQLAGAGEQYF. CDR3 nucleotides: TGCGCCAGCAGCCAATTAGCGGGAGCCGGCGAGCAGTACTTC.

This clonotype was observed at least ten times. The chain links TRBV20-1 to TRBJ2-7; TRBD2 matches 12 bases. V was pared by 4 bases and J by 5 bases, with 9 bases of the junction left unmatched. Germline assignment: CDR1 DFQATT and CDR2 SNEGSKA (reference sequence). CDR3 length: 15 residues. In DNA, the CDR3 is TGCAGTGCTACCCAGACTAGCGGGAGCCCCCACGAGCAGTACTTC. Translated, it gives CSATQTSGSPHEQYF.

The table lists this clonotype with many counts. V gene TRBV10-3 combines with J gene TRBJ2-1; TRBD1 might be the D (6 bases). The CDR3 consists of 16 residues. Looked up from germline, CDR1 is ENHRY and CDR2 is SYGVKD. V lost 5 bases, J lost 3 bases, and 17 bases lay in between. For the CDR3, the DNA is TGTGCCATCAGTTCCAGGGGCTCACGTATCTACAATGAGCAGTTCTTC. It codes for CAISSRGSRIYNEQFF.

This clonotype was seen just once. The J gene is TRBJ2-7, the V gene TRBV20-1; 14 positions match TRBD2. CDR1 and CDR2 (germline): DFQATT, SNEGSKA (reference sequence). V lost 6 bases, J lost 5 bases, and 6 bases stayed unmatched. CDR3 size: 14 residues. This CDR3 is CSATGTSGSHEQYF. The DNA of the CDR3 is TGCAGTGCAACCGGGACTAGCGGGAGTCACGAGCAGTACTTC.

This chain connects TRBV9 to TRBJ1-3, with D perhaps matching TRBD1 (5 bases). The CDR3 runs to 15 residues. Per germline, CDR1 SGDLS and CDR2 YYNGEE. V was shortened by 4 bases and J by 3 bases, with 14 bases between the two germline ends. This CDR3 is CASSYGRDRGNTIYF. Here the CDR3 DNA reads TGTGCCAGCAGCTACGGCCGGGACCGTGGAAACACCATATATTTT.

This clonotype occurred many times. This sequence joins TRBV20-1 and TRBJ2-3, with TRBD1 as a possible D gene (5 bases). The CDR3 totals 16 residues. Trimming cost V 5 bases and J 0 bases, with 18 bases left between them. CDR1 is DFQATT and CDR2 is SNEGSKA in the germline V gene (reference sequence). In DNA, the CDR3 is TGCAGTGCTTTGAGTAGACAGTTCTCTAGCACAGATACGCAGTATTTT. Its translation is CSALSRQFSSTDTQYF.

This clonotype was found many times. The rearrangement joins TRBV18 to TRBJ1-5, with 12 bases matching TRBD1. In germline, CDR1 is KGHSH, CDR2 LQKENI. Losses at the gene ends were 4 bases for V and 6 bases for J; bases not matched to a gene: 4. The CDR3 totals 15 residues. The CDR3 DNA reads as TGTGCCAGCTCACGCGGGACAGGGGGCGTTCAGCCCCAGCATTTT. Encoded protein: CASSRGTGGVQPQHF.

This clonotype has a count of ten or more. The rearrangement uses TRBV6-2 or TRBV6-3 and TRBJ1-5, with 9 bases matching TRBD1. CDR1 is MNHEY, CDR2 SVGEGT, per germline. The CDR3 runs to 17 residues. With V trimmed by 0 bases and J by 2 bases, 5 bases remained unmatched. CDR3 nucleotides: TGTGCCAGCAGTTACTCACAGGGGGCGTTAGGCAATCAGCCCCAGCATTTT. Translation: CASSYSQGALGNQPQHF.

This clonotype occurred many times. The gene calls are TRBV5-1 and TRBJ2-1, with D possibly being TRBD2 (5 bases). The CDR3 runs to 14 residues. V dropped 0 bases and J dropped 8 bases, with 12 bases sitting between them. Germline V gene data show CDR1 as SGHRS and CDR2 as YFSETQ. The CDR3 DNA reads as TGCGCCAGCAGCTTGGTTTCGGATAGCGATGAGCAGTTCTTC. It translates to CASSLVSDSDEQFF.